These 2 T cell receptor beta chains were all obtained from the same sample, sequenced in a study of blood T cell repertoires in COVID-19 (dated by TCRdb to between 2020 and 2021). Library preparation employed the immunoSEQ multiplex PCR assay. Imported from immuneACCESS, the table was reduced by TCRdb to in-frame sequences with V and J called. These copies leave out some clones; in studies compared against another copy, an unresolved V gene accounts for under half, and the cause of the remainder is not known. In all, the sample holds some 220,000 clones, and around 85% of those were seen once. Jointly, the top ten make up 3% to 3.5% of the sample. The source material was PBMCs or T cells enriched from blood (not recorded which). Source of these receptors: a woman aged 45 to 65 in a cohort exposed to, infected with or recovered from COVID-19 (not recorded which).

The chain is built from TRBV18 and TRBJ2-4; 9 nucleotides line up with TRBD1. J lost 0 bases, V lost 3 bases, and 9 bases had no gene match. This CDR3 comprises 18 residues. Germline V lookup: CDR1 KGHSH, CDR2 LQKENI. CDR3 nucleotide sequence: TGTGCCAGCTCACCTCCTGTAGGACAGGGGATAGCCAAAAACATTCAGTACTTC. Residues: CASSPPVGQGIAKNIQYF.

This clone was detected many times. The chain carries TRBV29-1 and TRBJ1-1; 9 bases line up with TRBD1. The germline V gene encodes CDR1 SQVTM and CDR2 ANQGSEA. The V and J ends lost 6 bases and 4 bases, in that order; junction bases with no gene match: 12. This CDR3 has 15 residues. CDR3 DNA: TGCAGCGTCACAGCAACAGGGGGCGTCGGCACTGAAGCTTTCTTT. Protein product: CSVTATGGVGTEAFF.